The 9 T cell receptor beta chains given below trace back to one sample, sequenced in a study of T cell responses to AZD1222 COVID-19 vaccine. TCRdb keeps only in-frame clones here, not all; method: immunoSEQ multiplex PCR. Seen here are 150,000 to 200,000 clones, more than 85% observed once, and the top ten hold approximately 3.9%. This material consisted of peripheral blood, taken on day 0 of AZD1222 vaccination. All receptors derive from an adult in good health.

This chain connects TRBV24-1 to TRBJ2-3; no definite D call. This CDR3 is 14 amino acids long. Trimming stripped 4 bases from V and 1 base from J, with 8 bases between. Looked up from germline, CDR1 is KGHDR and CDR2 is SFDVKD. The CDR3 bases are TGTGCCACCAGTGAGGGGTCTGGCACAGATACGCAGTATTTT. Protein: CATSEGSGTDTQYF.

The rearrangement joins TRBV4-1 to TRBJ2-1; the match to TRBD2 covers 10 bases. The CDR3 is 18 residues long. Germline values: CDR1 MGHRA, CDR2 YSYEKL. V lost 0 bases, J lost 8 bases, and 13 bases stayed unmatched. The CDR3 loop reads CASSQDRGTSDPLDEQFF. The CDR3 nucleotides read TGCGCCAGCAGCCAAGATAGGGGGACTAGCGACCCCCTGGATGAGCAGTTCTTC.

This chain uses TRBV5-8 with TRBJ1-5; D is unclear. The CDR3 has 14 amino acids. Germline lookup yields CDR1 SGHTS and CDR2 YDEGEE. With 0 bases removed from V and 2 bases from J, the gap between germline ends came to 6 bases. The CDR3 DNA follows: TGTGCCAGCAGCTTGGCTTGGGGCAATCAGCCCCAGCATTTT. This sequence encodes CASSLAWGNQPQHF.

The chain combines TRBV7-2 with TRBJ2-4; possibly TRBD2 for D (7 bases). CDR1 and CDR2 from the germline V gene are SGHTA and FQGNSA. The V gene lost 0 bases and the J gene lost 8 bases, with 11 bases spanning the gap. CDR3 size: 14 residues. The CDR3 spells CASSLAGGGHIQYF. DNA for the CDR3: TGTGCCAGCAGCTTAGCGGGAGGGGGGCACATTCAGTACTTC.

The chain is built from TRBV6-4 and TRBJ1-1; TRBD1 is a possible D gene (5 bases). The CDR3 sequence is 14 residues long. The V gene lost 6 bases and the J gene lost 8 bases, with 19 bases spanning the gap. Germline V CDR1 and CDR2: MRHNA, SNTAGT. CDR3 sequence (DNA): TGTGCCAGCAGACCCGGGAGGACAACTGGGGAAGCTTTCTTT. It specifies CASRPGRTTGEAFF.

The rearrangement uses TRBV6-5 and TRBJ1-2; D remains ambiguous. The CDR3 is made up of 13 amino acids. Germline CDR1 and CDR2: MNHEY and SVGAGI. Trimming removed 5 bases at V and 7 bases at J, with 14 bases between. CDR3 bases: TGTGCCAGCAGTAATGGGCGGCAGACTGGCTACACCTTC. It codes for CASSNGRQTGYTF.

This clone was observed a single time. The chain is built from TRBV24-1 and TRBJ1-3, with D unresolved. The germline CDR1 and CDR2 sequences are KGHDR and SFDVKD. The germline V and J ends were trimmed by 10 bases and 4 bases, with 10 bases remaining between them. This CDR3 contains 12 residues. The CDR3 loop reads CATPPGGNTIYF. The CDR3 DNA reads TGTGCCACTCCACCAGGAGGAAACACCATATATTTT.

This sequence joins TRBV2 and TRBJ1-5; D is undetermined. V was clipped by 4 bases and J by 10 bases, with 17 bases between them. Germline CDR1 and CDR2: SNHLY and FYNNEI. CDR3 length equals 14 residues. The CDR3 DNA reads TGTGCCAGCAGTGGGAGTTTCGGACTTTACCCCCAGCATTTT. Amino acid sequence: CASSGSFGLYPQHF.

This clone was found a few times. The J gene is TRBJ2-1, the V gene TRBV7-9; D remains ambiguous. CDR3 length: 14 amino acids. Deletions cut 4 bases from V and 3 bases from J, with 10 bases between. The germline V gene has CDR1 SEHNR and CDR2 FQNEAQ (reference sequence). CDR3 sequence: CASSWRDGYNEQFF. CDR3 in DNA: TGTGCCAGCAGCTGGAGAGACGGCTACAATGAGCAGTTCTTC.